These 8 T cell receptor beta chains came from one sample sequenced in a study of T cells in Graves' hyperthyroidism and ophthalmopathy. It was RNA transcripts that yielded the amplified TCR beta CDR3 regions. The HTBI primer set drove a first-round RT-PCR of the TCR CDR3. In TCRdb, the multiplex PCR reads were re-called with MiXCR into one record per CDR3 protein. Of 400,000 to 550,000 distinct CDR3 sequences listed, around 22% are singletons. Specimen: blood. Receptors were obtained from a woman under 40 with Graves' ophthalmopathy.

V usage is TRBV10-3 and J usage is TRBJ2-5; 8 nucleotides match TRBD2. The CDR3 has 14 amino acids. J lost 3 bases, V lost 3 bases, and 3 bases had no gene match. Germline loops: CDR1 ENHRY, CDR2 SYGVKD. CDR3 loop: CAISERAGEETQYF. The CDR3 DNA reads TGTGCCATCAGTGAACGAGCGGGGGAAGAGACCCAGTACTTC.

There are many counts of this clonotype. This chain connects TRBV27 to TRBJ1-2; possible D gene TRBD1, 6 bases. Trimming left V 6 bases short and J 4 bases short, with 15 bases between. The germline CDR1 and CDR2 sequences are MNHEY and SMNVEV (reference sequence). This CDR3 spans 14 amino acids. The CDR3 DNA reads TGTGCCAGCAGCTCGAACACAGGGCTCTATGGCTACACCTTC. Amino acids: CASSSNTGLYGYTF.

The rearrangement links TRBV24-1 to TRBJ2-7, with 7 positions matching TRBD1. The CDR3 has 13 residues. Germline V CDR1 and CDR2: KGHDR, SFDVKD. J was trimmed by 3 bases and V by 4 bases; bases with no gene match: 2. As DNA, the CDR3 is TGTGCCACCAGTGACTGGGACAGCTACGAGCAGTACTTC. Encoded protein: CATSDWDSYEQYF.

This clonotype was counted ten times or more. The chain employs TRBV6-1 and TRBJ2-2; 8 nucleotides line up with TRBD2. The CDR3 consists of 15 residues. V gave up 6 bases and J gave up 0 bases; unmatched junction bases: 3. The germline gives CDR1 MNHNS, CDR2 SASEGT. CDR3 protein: CASRTGLANTGELFF. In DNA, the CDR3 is TGTGCCAGCAGGACGGGACTAGCGAACACCGGGGAGCTGTTTTTT.

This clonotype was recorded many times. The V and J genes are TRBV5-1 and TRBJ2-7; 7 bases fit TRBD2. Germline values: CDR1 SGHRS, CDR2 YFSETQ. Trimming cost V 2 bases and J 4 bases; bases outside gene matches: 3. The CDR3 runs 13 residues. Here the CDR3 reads CASSFGGVYEQYF. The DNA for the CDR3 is TGCGCCAGCAGCTTTGGGGGGGTATACGAGCAGTACTTC. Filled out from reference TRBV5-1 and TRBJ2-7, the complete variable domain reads KAGVTQTPRYLIKTRGQQVTLSCSPISGHRSVSWYQQTPGQGLQFLFEYFSETQRNKGNFPGRFSGRQFSNSRSEMNVSTLELGDSALYLCASSFGGVYEQYFGPGTRLTVT.

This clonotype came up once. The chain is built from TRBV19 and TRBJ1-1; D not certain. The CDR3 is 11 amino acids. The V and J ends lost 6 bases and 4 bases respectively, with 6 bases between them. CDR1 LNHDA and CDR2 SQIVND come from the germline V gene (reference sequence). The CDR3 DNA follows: TGTGCCAGTAGCACGGCCACTGAAGCTTTCTTT. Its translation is CASSTATEAFF.

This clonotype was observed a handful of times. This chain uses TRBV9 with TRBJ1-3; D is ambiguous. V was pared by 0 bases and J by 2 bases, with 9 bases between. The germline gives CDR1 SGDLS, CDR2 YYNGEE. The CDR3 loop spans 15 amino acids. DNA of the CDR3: TGTGCCAGCAGCGTAGCCCACAGCCCTGGAAACACCATATATTTT. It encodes CASSVAHSPGNTIYF.

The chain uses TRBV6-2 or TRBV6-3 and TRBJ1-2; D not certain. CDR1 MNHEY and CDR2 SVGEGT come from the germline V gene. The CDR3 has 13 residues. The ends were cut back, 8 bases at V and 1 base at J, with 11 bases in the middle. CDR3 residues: CASFEDLNYGYTF. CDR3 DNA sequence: TGTGCCAGCTTCGAGGATCTTAACTATGGCTACACCTTC.